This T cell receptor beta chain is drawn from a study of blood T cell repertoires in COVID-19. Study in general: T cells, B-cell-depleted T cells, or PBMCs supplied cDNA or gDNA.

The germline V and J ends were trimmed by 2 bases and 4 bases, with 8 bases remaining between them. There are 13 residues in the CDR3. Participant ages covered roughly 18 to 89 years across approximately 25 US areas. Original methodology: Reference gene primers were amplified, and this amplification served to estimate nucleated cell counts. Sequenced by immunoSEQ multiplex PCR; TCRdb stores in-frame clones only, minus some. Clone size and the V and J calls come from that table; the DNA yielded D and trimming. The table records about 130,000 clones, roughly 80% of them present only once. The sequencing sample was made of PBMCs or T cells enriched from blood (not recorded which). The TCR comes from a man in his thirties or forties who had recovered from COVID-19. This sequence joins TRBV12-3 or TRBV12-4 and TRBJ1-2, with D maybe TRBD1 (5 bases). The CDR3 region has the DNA TGTGCCAGCAGTTTACAGGGATTCTATGGCTACACCTTC. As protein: CASSLQGFYGYTF.